These T cell receptor beta chains were read from a single sample in a study of blood T cell repertoires in COVID-19. Profiled with immunoSEQ multiplex PCR; TCRdb holds only in-frame clones, not every one. The sample has 55,000 to 80,000 clones, 80% to 90% seen once. Source material: peripheral blood. These receptors were obtained from a man aged 50 or older with active COVID-19. The CDR3 runs from the conserved cysteine through the conserved F or W. The D gene is left open where the match is weak. Only part of the rows carry a size: once, few, many, or a class if the clone is expanded.

v_call: TRBV30; clone_size: NA; d_call: TRBD1; j_call: TRBJ1-6; cdr3_aa: CAWRGTGSDSPLHF; cdr3_nt: TGTGCCTGGAGGGGGACAGGGTCGGATTCACCCCTCCACTTT
v_call: TRBV4-2; clone_size: once; d_call: NA; j_call: TRBJ2-3; cdr3_aa: CASSRRQAGTDTQYF; cdr3_nt: TGTGCCAGCAGCCGCCGACAGGCCGGCACAGATACGCAGTATTTT
v_call: TRBV19; clone_size: NA; d_call: TRBD1; j_call: TRBJ1-5; cdr3_aa: CASSKGQGRNDQPQHF; cdr3_nt: TGTGCCAGTAGTAAAGGACAGGGGAGAAATGATCAGCCCCAGCATTTT
v_call: TRBV24-1; clone_size: NA; d_call: TRBD1; j_call: TRBJ1-2; cdr3_aa: CATSEDRAPYGYTF; cdr3_nt: TGTGCCACCAGTGAGGACAGGGCCCCCTATGGCTACACCTTC
v_call: TRBV3-1/TRBV3-2; clone_size: NA; d_call: TRBD1; j_call: TRBJ1-2; cdr3_aa: CASSQDEAGGEILYGYTF; cdr3_nt: TGTGCCAGCAGCCAAGATGAGGCAGGGGGCGAAATATTATATGGCTACACCTTC
v_call: TRBV12-5; clone_size: NA; d_call: NA; j_call: TRBJ1-5; cdr3_aa: CASAPGNQPQHF; cdr3_nt: TGTGCTAGTGCCCCAGGTAATCAGCCCCAGCATTTT
v_call: TRBV9; clone_size: NA; d_call: TRBD2; j_call: TRBJ2-5; cdr3_aa: CASSVGTSTETQYF; cdr3_nt: TGTGCCAGCAGCGTAGGGACTAGCACCGAGACCCAGTACTTC
v_call: TRBV5-8; clone_size: NA; d_call: NA; j_call: TRBJ2-5; cdr3_aa: CASSRGIASQETQYF; cdr3_nt: TGTGCCAGCAGCCGGGGGATAGCGTCTCAAGAGACCCAGTACTTC
v_call: TRBV5-6; clone_size: few; d_call: NA; j_call: TRBJ2-7; cdr3_aa: CASSRTRGVEQYF; cdr3_nt: TGTGCCAGCAGCCGGACCCGGGGAGTCGAGCAGTACTTC
v_call: TRBV4-1; clone_size: NA; d_call: NA; j_call: TRBJ2-7; cdr3_aa: CASSQDLEEQYF; cdr3_nt: TGCGCCAGCAGCCAAGATTTAGAGGAGCAGTACTTC
v_call: TRBV11-3; clone_size: NA; d_call: NA; j_call: TRBJ2-1; cdr3_aa: CASSLVADEQFF; cdr3_nt: TGTGCCAGCAGCTTAGTAGCCGATGAGCAGTTCTTC
v_call: TRBV5-1; clone_size: NA; d_call: TRBD2; j_call: TRBJ2-3; cdr3_aa: CASRVDGTRTDTQYF; cdr3_nt: TGCGCCAGCCGCGTCGACGGGACTAGGACAGATACGCAGTATTTT
v_call: TRBV7-8; clone_size: NA; d_call: TRBD2; j_call: TRBJ2-7; cdr3_aa: CASSDAGGGAEGYEQYF; cdr3_nt: TGTGCCAGCAGCGACGCGGGAGGAGGAGCGGAAGGCTACGAGCAGTACTTC
v_call: TRBV18; clone_size: NA; d_call: TRBD2; j_call: TRBJ2-3; cdr3_aa: CASSRTSEFDTQYF; cdr3_nt: TGTGCCAGCTCCCGGACTAGCGAGTTCGATACGCAGTATTTT
v_call: TRBV7-9; clone_size: once; d_call: NA; j_call: TRBJ2-4; cdr3_aa: CASSLGTSRRLAKNIQYF; cdr3_nt: TGTGCCAGCAGCTTAGGTACAAGCCGGAGACTAGCCAAAAACATTCAGTACTTC
v_call: TRBV29-1; clone_size: NA; d_call: NA; j_call: TRBJ2-1; cdr3_aa: CSVRRGNEQFF; cdr3_nt: TGCAGCGTTAGGCGAGGAAATGAGCAGTTCTTC
v_call: TRBV5-1; clone_size: NA; d_call: TRBD1; j_call: TRBJ2-5; cdr3_aa: CASSLEDRGPETQYF; cdr3_nt: TGCGCCAGCAGCTTGGAGGACAGGGGGCCCGAGACCCAGTACTTC
v_call: TRBV4-3; clone_size: once; d_call: NA; j_call: TRBJ1-1; cdr3_aa: CASSQDLTYTEAFF; cdr3_nt: TGCGCCAGCAGCCAAGATCTGACTTACACTGAAGCTTTCTTT
v_call: TRBV10-3; clone_size: few; d_call: NA; j_call: TRBJ2-1; cdr3_aa: CAISELSIDEQFF; cdr3_nt: TGTGCCATCAGTGAGTTATCTATTGATGAGCAGTTCTTC
v_call: TRBV6-6; clone_size: NA; d_call: NA; j_call: TRBJ1-2; cdr3_aa: CASTKTTNYGYTF; cdr3_nt: TGTGCCAGCACTAAGACAACTAACTATGGCTACACCTTC
v_call: TRBV29-1; clone_size: once; d_call: NA; j_call: TRBJ2-7; cdr3_aa: CSVFSGTPLYEQYF; cdr3_nt: TGCAGCGTGTTCTCCGGGACACCTCTCTACGAGCAGTACTTC
v_call: TRBV10-2; clone_size: NA; d_call: TRBD2; j_call: TRBJ2-3; cdr3_aa: CASSGGRVADTQYF; cdr3_nt: TGCGCCAGCAGTGGTGGGAGGGTGGCAGATACGCAGTATTTT
v_call: TRBV7-2; clone_size: NA; d_call: NA; j_call: TRBJ2-1; cdr3_aa: CASSLVGYEQFF; cdr3_nt: TGTGCCAGCAGCTTAGTCGGGTATGAGCAGTTCTTC
v_call: TRBV4-1; clone_size: NA; d_call: NA; j_call: TRBJ2-7; cdr3_aa: CASSQEGGLSSYEQYF; cdr3_nt: TGCGCCAGCAGCCAGGAAGGGGGACTATCCTCCTACGAGCAGTACTTC
v_call: TRBV11-2; clone_size: once; d_call: TRBD1; j_call: TRBJ2-5; cdr3_aa: CASSLGPGGDETQYF; cdr3_nt: TGTGCCAGCAGCTTAGGTCCAGGGGGCGACGAGACCCAGTACTTC
v_call: TRBV7-6; clone_size: NA; d_call: TRBD1; j_call: TRBJ2-5; cdr3_aa: CASSPVGTGGSGTQYF; cdr3_nt: TGTGCCAGCAGCCCAGTAGGGACAGGGGGCTCGGGGACCCAGTACTTC
v_call: TRBV6-5; clone_size: NA; d_call: NA; j_call: TRBJ2-7; cdr3_aa: CASRGVSEQYF; cdr3_nt: TGTGCCAGCAGAGGGGTCTCCGAGCAGTACTTC
v_call: TRBV4-1; clone_size: few; d_call: NA; j_call: TRBJ1-2; cdr3_aa: CASSHLLRRGYTF; cdr3_nt: TGCGCCAGCAGCCACCTTCTCAGGCGTGGCTACACCTTC
v_call: TRBV28; clone_size: NA; d_call: NA; j_call: TRBJ2-5; cdr3_aa: CASSLGGAGRETQYF; cdr3_nt: TGTGCCAGCAGTTTAGGAGGGGCAGGGCGAGAGACCCAGTACTTC
v_call: TRBV5-8; clone_size: NA; d_call: TRBD1; j_call: TRBJ1-5; cdr3_aa: CASRSGTGAKNQPQHF; cdr3_nt: TGTGCCAGCAGGTCCGGGACAGGGGCGAAAAATCAGCCCCAGCATTTT
v_call: TRBV19; clone_size: NA; d_call: TRBD2; j_call: TRBJ2-1; cdr3_aa: CASRLARGGYNEQFF; cdr3_nt: TGTGCCAGTAGACTAGCGCGGGGGGGATACAATGAGCAGTTCTTC
v_call: TRBV9; clone_size: NA; d_call: NA; j_call: TRBJ1-3; cdr3_aa: CASSVATGAGNTIYF; cdr3_nt: TGTGCCAGCAGCGTAGCTACCGGTGCTGGAAACACCATATATTTT
v_call: TRBV5-1; clone_size: NA; d_call: NA; j_call: TRBJ2-5; cdr3_aa: CASMAGLSSAQYF; cdr3_nt: TGCGCCAGCATGGCGGGTCTCTCTTCGGCCCAGTACTTC
v_call: TRBV28; clone_size: NA; d_call: TRBD1; j_call: TRBJ1-5; cdr3_aa: CASSLNRGHNQPQHF; cdr3_nt: TGTGCCAGCAGTTTGAACAGGGGACACAATCAGCCCCAGCATTTT
v_call: TRBV28; clone_size: NA; d_call: TRBD1; j_call: TRBJ2-4; cdr3_aa: CASLGQGRAKNIQYF; cdr3_nt: TGTGCCAGCCTCGGACAGGGAAGAGCCAAAAACATTCAGTACTTC
v_call: TRBV7-6; clone_size: NA; d_call: NA; j_call: TRBJ1-4; cdr3_aa: CASSSPYGPRRLEKLFF; cdr3_nt: TGTGCCAGCAGCTCGCCTTATGGGCCCCGAAGGCTTGAAAAACTGTTTTTT
v_call: TRBV29-1; clone_size: NA; d_call: TRBD2; j_call: TRBJ2-3; cdr3_aa: CSVDGAGGPADTQYF; cdr3_nt: TGCAGCGTTGATGGGGCGGGAGGGCCGGCAGATACGCAGTATTTT
v_call: TRBV13; clone_size: NA; d_call: TRBD1; j_call: TRBJ2-7; cdr3_aa: CASSLGQSSYEQYF; cdr3_nt: TGTGCCAGCAGCTTGGGACAGAGCTCCTACGAGCAGTACTTC
v_call: TRBV5-4; clone_size: few; d_call: NA; j_call: TRBJ1-6; cdr3_aa: CASSLGQSKNSPLHF; cdr3_nt: TGTGCCAGCAGCCTAGGACAGTCGAAAAATTCACCCCTCCACTTT
v_call: TRBV4-3; clone_size: few; d_call: NA; j_call: TRBJ2-7; cdr3_aa: CASSHRAQGHSAYEQYF; cdr3_nt: TGCGCCAGCAGCCATAGAGCTCAGGGACACTCCGCCTACGAGCAGTACTTC
v_call: TRBV7-7; clone_size: NA; d_call: TRBD2; j_call: TRBJ2-1; cdr3_aa: CASSPYPAGGSNEQFF; cdr3_nt: TGTGCTAGCAGCCCTTATCCGGCGGGGGGGAGTAATGAGCAGTTCTTC
v_call: TRBV3-1/TRBV3-2; clone_size: NA; d_call: TRBD2; j_call: TRBJ2-7; cdr3_aa: CASSQDDPVTRDYSYEQYF; cdr3_nt: TGTGCCAGCAGCCAAGATGACCCGGTAACCCGGGACTATTCCTACGAGCAGTACTTC